Detailed here is one TCR beta chain. In this sample, this clonotype turned up many times. No cognate antigen has been identified for it. No much larger clone is present one base from it, and per-base qualities are unavailable. For repertoire sequencing, the TCR beta CDR3 regions were amplified from RNA transcripts. HTBI primers and the Qiagen OneStep RT-PCR kit were used in a first-round RT-PCR, which was followed by a second-round multiplex PCR, size selection and purification. Libraries were sequenced on an Illumina HiSeq2000 using paired-end 100 bp reads. The study's processing was this. SOAPnuke was used to process the reads, removing any read that contained adapters or uncalled bases, had a mean Phred below 15, or lacked an exact match to the constant primer or identifier. High-quality paired reads were merged with COPE v1.2.5. Each unique nucleotide sequence was defined as a clonotype, and clonotypes were aligned to IMGT TRB V, D and J references with MiTCR v1.1. The analysis was limited to V-J combinations with a frequency above 0.0001, which together covered around 99% of the repertoires. For each V-J combination, a TCR clonal expansion and chaos score was defined as F50 clonal expansion divided by the chaos observed in the TCRdist matrix. Welch's t-statistics and random forest were used to reduce the features to some 13 V-J combinations, which were then used as input to a naive Bayes classifier. The Morisita-Horn index was used to measure how similar the thyroid and blood repertoires were. The public sequencing data were trimmed at Q25 with fastp and processed into clonotypes with MiXCR by TCRdb, which kept only in-frame beta chains. CDR3 protein duplicates are merged, each entry listing the most common genes and DNA. The V and J calls, along with clone size, are taken from TCRdb and not from the paper's own processing. This sample has around 660,000 distinct CDR3 sequences in its table, and more than 40% of those were observed once. The top ten clones comprise over 2.5% of the sample.

Patients with ophthalmopathy had moderately to severely active disease, with a Clinical Activity Score of 3 or more, a NOSPECS grade of 4 or more, and a disease duration of less than 3 months. Patients were excluded if they had other autoimmune diseases, uncontrolled infections, pregnancy or lactation. Clinical symptoms, serum thyroxine, TRAb, thyroid ultrasound and orbital computed tomography formed the basis of the diagnosis. PBMCs were isolated from roughly 10 ml of fresh peripheral blood by Ficoll-Paque density gradient centrifugation. Trizol reagent was used to extract the total RNA, and its quality was then checked on an Agilent 2100 Bioanalyzer. The germline V gene yields MRHNA for CDR1 and SNTAGT for CDR2. The CDR3 runs 13 amino acids, cysteine and phenylalanine included. Only the CDR3 portion is preserved as DNA: 39 bases, with reading frame beginning at the first base. V and J are truncated by 4 bases and 4 bases respectively, leaving an intervening sequence of 10 bases.

This specimen comes from a study of Graves' ophthalmopathy and Graves' hyperthyroidism (dated by TCRdb to between 2017 and 2018). Concerning the study at large: Peripheral blood was collected at initial diagnosis, prior to any treatment. The study used TCR beta repertoire signatures to distinguish Graves' ophthalmopathy from Graves' hyperthyroidism and to predict progression to ophthalmopathy. In total, over 130 blood samples were TCR-sequenced: around 42 ophthalmopathy, some 80 hyperthyroidism and around 17 hyperthyroidism-to-ophthalmopathy patients. To explore V-J signatures distinguishing ophthalmopathy from hyperthyroidism, a discovery set of about a hundred patients (roughly 44 ophthalmopathy, over 55 stable hyperthyroidism) was enrolled. For independent validation, a separate cohort was made up of 18 hyperthyroidism patients plus 17 patients who later progressed from hyperthyroidism to ophthalmopathy. In five to seven hyperthyroidism patients, the T-cell repertoire of thyroid tissue was compared with the T-cell repertoire of blood. Following sample collection, hyperthyroidism patients were given methimazole at a starting dose of 30 mg daily, and ophthalmopathy patients were given high-dose intravenous methylprednisolone.

Summary of the overall study and its limitations: In validation, the model predicted ophthalmopathy progression with about 70% sensitivity and roughly 78% specificity; roughly eleven predicted patients were CT-confirmed with GO in a median of 6.5 months. In cross-validation, the 13-signature model distinguished ophthalmopathy from stable hyperthyroidism with about 90% sensitivity and roughly 81% specificity, and in the test set the corresponding values were approximately 80% and 68%. No statistical method was used to set the sample size in advance, and the investigators knew which group each participant was assigned to. Most expanded thyroid clonotypes with frequency above 0.001 were also detected in blood, suggesting blood repertoires may reflect the thyroid immune response.

The rearrangement combines TRBV6-4 with TRBJ1-1, with no confidently assigned D gene. This TCR was recovered from an adult man with Graves' ophthalmopathy. Specimen: peripheral blood. The base sequence is TGTGCCAGCAGTGTGATGTGGGGCACTGAAGCTTTCTTT. Its protein is CASSVMWGTEAFF.